This T cell receptor (beta chain) was recorded in a study of OX40 agonist ivuxolimab in advanced cancers. Study information: Patients were about 83% male with ages roughly 23 to 79, mean about 65. Earlier treatment with anti-PD-1, anti-PD-L1 or anti-CTLA-4 was permitted, and approximately 38% had received some.

Comments on this clone: The antigen is undetermined.

Autoimmune disease history or systemic immunosuppression led to patients being barred. Study-level results: Near-lowest levels of clonal expansion characterized partial responders at 0.1-3.0 mg/kg.

The ends lost 2 bases at V and 3 bases at J; junction bases unmatched: 7. The CDR3 covers 16 residues. CDR1 MGHRA and CDR2 YSYEKL come from the germline V gene. Libraries were prepared by immunoSEQ multiplex PCR; TCRdb keeps only in-frame clonotypes and omits some of them. This sample has approximately 60,000 clones, with 75% to 95% found just once. The chain uses TRBV4-1 and TRBJ2-1; 7 nucleotides match TRBD1. Sample: CD4+ or CD8+ T cells sorted from blood, taken in a trial of the OX40 agonist ivuxolimab. The source is an adult with an advanced solid tumor such as melanoma, head and neck, liver or kidney cancer. The CDR3 nucleotides are TGCGCCAGCAGCCAACGACAGGGAGAATTCTACAATGAGCAGTTCTTC. Protein sequence: CASSQRQGEFYNEQFF.